The clone carrying this T cell receptor (beta chain) was recorded only once. Its antigen is as yet unknown. The CDR3 totals 16 residues. Trimming cost V 0 bases and J 2 bases, with 9 bases left between them. Germline V gene lookup returns CDR1 SGHRS and CDR2 YFSETQ. The data were produced by immunoSEQ multiplex PCR, yet TCRdb's version contains in-frame clones alone and is incomplete. The profile shows about 92,000 clones, about nine tenths of them singletons. The record originates from a study of glioma-infiltrating T cells after dendritic cell vaccination. Whole-study findings and limits: TCR clonality showed no direct relationship with survival.

This sequence joins TRBV5-1 and TRBJ2-6, with a possible D match to TRBD2 (6 bases). The sample here was blood, taken before dendritic cell vaccination. The sequence came from a human donor with glioblastoma. The chain's CDR3 is CASSLEGGAGANVLTF. DNA of the CDR3: TGCGCCAGCAGCTTGGAGGGCGGGGCTGGGGCCAACGTCCTGACTTTC.